Reported below is one TCR beta chain. Profiling relied on immunoSEQ multiplex PCR, and the TCRdb table lists in-frame clones only, not all of them. The top ten hold more than 4.5% of the sample, which has around 60,000 clones, over 60% seen once. The entry originates in a study of blood T cell repertoires in COVID-19. About the research overall: From the United States, Italy and Spain came samples of acute and convalescent COVID-19. PBMCs, B-cell-depleted T cells, or T cells were the source of the cDNA or gDNA that made up the material.

CDR3 size: 13 residues. V lost 3 bases to trimming and J lost 7 bases, with 10 bases between them. The chain uses TRBV12-3 or TRBV12-4 and TRBJ2-1; no clear D. The source material was peripheral blood. The receptor was derived from a woman between 65 and 79 years old with COVID-19, enrolled during active disease. CDR3 nucleotides: TGTGCCAGCAGTTTCGCCCCCCAGAATGAGCAGTTCTTC. Its protein product is CASSFAPQNEQFF.